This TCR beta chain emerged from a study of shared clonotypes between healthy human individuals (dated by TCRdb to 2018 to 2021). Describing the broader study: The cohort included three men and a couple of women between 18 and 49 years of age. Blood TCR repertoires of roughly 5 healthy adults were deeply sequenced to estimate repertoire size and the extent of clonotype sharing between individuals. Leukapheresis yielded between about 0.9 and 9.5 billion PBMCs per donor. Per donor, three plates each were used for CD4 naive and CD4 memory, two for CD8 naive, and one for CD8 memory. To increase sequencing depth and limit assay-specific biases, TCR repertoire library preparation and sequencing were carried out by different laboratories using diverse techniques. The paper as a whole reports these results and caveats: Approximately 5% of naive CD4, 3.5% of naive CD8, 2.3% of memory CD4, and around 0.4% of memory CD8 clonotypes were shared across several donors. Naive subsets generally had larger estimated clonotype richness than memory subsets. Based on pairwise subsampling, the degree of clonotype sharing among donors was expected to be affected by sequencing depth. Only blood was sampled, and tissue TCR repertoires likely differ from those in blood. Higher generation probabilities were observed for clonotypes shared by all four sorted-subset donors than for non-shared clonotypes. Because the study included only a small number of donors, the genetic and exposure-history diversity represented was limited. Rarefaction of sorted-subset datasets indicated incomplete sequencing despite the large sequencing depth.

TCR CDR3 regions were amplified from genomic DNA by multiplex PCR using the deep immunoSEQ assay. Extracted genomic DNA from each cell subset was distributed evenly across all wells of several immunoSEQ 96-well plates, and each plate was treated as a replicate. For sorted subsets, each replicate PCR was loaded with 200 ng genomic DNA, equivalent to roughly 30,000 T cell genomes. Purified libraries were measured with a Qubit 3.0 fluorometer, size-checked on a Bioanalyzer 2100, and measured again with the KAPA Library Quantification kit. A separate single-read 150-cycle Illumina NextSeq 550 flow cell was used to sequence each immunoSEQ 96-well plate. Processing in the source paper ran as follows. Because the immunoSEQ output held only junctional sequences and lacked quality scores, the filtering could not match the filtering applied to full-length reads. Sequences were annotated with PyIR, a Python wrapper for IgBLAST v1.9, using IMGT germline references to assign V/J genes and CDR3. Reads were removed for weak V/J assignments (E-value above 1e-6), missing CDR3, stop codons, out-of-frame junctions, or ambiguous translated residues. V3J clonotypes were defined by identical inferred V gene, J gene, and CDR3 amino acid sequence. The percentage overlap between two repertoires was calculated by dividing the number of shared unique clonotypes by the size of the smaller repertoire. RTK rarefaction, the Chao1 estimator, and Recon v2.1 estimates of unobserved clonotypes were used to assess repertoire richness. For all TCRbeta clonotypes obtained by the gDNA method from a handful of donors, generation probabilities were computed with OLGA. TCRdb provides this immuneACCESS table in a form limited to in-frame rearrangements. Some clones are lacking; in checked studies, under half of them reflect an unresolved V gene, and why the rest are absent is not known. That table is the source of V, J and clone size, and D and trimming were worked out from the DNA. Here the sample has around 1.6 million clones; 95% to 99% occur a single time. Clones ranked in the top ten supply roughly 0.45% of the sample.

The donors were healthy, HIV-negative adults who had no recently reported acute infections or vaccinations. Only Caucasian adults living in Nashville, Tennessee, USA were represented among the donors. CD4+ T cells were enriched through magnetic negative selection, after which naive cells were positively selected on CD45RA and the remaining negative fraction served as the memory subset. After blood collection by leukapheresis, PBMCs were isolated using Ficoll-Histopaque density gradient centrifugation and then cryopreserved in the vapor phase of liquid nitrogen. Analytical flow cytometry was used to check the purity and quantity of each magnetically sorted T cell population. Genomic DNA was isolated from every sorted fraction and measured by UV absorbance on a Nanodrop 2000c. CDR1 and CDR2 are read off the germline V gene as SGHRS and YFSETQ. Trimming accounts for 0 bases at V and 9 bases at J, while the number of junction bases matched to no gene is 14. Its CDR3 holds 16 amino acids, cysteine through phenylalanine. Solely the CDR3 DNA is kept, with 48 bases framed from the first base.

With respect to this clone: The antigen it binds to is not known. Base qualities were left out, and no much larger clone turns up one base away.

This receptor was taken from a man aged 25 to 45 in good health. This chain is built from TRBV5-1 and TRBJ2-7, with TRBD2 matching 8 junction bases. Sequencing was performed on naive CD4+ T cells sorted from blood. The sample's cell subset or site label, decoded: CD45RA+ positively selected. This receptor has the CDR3 CASSLALAGGYEAQYF. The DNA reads TGCGCCAGCAGCTTGGCTCTGGCGGGGGGATACGAAGCGCAGTACTTC. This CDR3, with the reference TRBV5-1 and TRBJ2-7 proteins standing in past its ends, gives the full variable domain KAGVTQTPRYLIKTRGQQVTLSCSPISGHRSVSWYQQTPGQGLQFLFEYFSETQRNKGNFPGRFSGRQFSNSRSEMNVSTLELGDSALYLCASSLALAGGYEAQYFGPGTRLTVT.